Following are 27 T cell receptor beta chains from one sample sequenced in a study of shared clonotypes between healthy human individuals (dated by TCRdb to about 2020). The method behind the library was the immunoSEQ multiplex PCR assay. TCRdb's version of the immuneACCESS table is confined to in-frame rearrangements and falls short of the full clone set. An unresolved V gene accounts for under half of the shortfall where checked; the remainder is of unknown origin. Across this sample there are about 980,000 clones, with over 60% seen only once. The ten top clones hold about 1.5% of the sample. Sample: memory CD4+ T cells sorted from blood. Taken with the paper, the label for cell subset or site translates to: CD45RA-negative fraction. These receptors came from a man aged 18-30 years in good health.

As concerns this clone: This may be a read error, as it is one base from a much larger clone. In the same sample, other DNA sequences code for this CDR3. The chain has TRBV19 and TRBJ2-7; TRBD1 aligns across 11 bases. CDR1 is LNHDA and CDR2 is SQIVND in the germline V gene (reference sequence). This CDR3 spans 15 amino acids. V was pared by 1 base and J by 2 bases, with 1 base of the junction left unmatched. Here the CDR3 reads CASSIGGQGAYEQYF. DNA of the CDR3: TGTGCCAGTAGTATAGGGGGACAGGGGGCCTACGAGCAGTACTTC.

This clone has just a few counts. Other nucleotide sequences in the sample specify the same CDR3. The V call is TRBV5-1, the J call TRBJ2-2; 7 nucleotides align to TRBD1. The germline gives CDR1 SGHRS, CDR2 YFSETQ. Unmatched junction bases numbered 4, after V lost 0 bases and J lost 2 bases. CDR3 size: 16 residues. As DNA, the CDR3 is TGCGCCAGCAGCTTGGCCGGGACAGCCAACACCGGGGAGCTGTTTTTT. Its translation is CASSLAGTANTGELFF.

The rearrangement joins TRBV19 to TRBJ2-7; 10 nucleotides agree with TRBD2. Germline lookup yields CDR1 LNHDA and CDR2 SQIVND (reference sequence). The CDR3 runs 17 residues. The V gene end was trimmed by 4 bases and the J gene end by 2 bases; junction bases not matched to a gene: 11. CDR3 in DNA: TGTGCCAGTAGTAGAAGGTATTGGACTAGCGGCACCTACGAGCAGTACTTC. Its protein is CASSRRYWTSGTYEQYF.

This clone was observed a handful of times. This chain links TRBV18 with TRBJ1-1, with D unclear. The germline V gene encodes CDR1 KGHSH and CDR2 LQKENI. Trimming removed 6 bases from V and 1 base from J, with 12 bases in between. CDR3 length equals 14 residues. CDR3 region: CASSYSERNTEAFF. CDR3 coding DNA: TGTGCCAGCTCCTACAGCGAAAGGAACACTGAAGCTTTCTTT.

In DNA form, the CDR3 reads TGCAGCGTTGACGAGGGGTACACAGATACGCAGTATTTT. Its translation: CSVDEGYTDTQYF. The chain is built from TRBV29-1 and TRBJ2-3, with D possibly being TRBD1 or TRBD2 (5 bases each). Germline CDR1 SQVTM, CDR2 ANQGSEA. The CDR3 is 13 residues long. V was clipped by 3 bases and J by 2 bases, with 9 bases between them.

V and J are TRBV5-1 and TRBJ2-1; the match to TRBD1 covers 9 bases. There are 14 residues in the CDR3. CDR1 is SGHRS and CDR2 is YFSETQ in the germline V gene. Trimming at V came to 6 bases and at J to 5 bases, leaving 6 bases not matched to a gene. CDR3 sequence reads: CASIPGQGDNEQFF. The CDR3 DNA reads TGCGCCAGCATACCGGGACAGGGAGACAATGAGCAGTTCTTC.

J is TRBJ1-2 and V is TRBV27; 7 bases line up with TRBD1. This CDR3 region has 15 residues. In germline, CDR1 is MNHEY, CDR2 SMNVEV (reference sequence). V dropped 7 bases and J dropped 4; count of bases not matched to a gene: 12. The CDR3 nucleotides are TGTGCCAGCAAATTTGGGGTCGACAGGGTCTATGGCTACACCTTC. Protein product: CASKFGVDRVYGYTF.

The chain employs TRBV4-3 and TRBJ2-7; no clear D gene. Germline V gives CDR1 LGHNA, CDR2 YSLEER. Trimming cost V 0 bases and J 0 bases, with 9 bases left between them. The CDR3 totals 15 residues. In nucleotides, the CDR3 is TGCGCCAGCAGCCAAGATAGGCATCCCTCCTACGAGCAGTACTTC. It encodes CASSQDRHPSYEQYF.

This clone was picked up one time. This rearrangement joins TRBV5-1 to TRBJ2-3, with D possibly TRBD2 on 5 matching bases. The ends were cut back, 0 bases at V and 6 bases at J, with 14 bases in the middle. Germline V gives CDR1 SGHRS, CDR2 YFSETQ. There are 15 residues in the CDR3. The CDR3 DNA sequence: TGCGCCAGCAGCTTGGCCGGAGAGGGAATGGATACGCAGTATTTT. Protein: CASSLAGEGMDTQYF.

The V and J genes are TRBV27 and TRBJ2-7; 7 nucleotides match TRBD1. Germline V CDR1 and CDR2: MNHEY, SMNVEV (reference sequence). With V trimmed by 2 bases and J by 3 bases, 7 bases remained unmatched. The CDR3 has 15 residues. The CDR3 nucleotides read TGTGCCAGCAGTTTACAGGCAGGGGGTGGCTACGAGCAGTACTTC. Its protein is CASSLQAGGGYEQYF.

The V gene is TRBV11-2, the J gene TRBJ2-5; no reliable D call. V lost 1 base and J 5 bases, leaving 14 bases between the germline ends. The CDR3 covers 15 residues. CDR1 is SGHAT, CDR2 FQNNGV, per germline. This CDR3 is CASSLGGLWAETQYF. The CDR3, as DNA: TGTGCCAGCAGCTTAGGGGGTCTCTGGGCGGAGACCCAGTACTTC.

CDR3 residues: CAIVGGSGSNTEAFF. In DNA form, the CDR3 reads TGTGCCATCGTAGGAGGTTCAGGGTCGAACACTGAAGCTTTCTTT. The chain has TRBV10-3 and TRBJ1-1; maybe TRBD1 (5 bases). This CDR3 has 15 residues. Trimming removed 8 bases from V and 1 base from J, with 17 bases in between. Germline assignment: CDR1 ENHRY and CDR2 SYGVKD.

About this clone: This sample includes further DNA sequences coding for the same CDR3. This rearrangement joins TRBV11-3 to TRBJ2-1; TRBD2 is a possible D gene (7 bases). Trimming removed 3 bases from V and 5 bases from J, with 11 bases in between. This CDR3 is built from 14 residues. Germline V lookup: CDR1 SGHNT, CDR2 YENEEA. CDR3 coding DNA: TGTGCCAGCAGCTTTGGGGGGGGCCACAATGAGCAGTTCTTC. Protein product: CASSFGGGHNEQFF.

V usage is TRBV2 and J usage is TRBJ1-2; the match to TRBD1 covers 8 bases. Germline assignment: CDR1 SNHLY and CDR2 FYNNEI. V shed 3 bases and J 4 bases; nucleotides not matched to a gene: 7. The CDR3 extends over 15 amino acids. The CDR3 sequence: CASSEPRGLSYGYTF. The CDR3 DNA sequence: TGTGCCAGCAGTGAGCCCAGGGGGCTCAGCTATGGCTACACCTTC.

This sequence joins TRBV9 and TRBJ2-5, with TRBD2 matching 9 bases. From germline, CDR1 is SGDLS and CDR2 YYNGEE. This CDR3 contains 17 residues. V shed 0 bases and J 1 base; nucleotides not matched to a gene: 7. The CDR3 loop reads CASSVGRSGGSQETQYF. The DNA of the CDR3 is TGTGCCAGCAGCGTAGGGAGGAGCGGGGGGTCCCAAGAGACCCAGTACTTC.

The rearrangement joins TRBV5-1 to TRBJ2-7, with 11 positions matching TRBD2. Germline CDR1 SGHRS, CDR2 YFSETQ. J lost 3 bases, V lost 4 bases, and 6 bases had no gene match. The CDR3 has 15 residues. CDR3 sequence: CASSTGGTSGYEQYF. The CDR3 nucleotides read TGCGCCAGCAGCACGGGTGGGACTAGCGGCTACGAGCAGTACTTC.

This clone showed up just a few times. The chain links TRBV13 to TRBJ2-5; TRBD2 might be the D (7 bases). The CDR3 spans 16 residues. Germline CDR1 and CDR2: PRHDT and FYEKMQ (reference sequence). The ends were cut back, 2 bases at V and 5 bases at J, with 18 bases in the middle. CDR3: CASSLRGGGKSETQYF. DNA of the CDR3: TGTGCCAGCAGCTTAAGGGGGGGCGGTAAGTCCGAGACCCAGTACTTC.

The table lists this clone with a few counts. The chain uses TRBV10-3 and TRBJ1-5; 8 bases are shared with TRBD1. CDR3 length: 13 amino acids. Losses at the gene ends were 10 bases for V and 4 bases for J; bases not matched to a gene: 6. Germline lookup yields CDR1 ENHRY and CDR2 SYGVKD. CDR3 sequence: CATGTGENQPQHF. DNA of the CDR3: TGTGCCACCGGGACAGGAGAAAATCAGCCCCAGCATTTT.

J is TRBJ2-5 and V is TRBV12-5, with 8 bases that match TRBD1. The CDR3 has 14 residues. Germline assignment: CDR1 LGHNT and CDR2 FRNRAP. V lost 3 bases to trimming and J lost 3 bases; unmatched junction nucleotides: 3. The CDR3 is CASGLGQGEETQYF. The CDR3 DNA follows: TGTGCTAGTGGTTTAGGACAGGGCGAAGAGACCCAGTACTTC.

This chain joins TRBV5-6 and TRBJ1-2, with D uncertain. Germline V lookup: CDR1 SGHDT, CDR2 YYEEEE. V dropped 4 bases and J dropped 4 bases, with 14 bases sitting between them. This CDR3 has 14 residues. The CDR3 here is CASSLGGEAYGYTF. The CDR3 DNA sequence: TGTGCCAGCAGCCTCGGCGGCGAGGCCTATGGCTACACCTTC. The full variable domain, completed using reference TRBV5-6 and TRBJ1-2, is DAGVTQSPTHLIKTRGQQVTLRCSPKSGHDTVSWYQQALGQGPQFIFQYYEEEERQRGNFPDRFSGHQFPNYSSELNVNALLLGDSALYLCASSLGGEAYGYTFGSGTRLTVV.

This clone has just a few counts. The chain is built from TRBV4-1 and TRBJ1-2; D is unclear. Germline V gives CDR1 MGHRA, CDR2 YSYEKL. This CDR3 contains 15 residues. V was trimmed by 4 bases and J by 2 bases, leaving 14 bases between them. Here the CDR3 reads CASSLHMTTNYGYTF. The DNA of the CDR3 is TGCGCCAGCAGCCTACACATGACAACGAACTATGGCTACACCTTC.

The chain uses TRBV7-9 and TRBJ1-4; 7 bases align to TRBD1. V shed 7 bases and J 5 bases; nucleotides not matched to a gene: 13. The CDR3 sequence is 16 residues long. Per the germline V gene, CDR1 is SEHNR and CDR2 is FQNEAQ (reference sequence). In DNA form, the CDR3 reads TGTGCCAGCACCATAATAACGGGACAGCCGAATGAAAAACTGTTTTTT. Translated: CASTIITGQPNEKLFF.

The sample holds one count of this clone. CDR3 DNA sequence: TGCGCCAGCAGTCCTCTCGAAGGGAACCAAGAGACCCAGTACTTC. Translation gives CASSPLEGNQETQYF. The chain carries TRBV4-1 and TRBJ2-5; D remains unclear. From germline, CDR1 is MGHRA and CDR2 YSYEKL. Trimming cost V 6 bases and J 0 bases, with 14 bases left between them. The CDR3 length is 15 residues.

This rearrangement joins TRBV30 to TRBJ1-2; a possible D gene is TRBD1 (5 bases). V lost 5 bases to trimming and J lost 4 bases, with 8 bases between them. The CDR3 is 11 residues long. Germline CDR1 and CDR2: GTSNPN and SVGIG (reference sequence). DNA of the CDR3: TGTGCCTGGGTGCAGGGCTATGGCTACACCTTC. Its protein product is CAWVQGYGYTF.

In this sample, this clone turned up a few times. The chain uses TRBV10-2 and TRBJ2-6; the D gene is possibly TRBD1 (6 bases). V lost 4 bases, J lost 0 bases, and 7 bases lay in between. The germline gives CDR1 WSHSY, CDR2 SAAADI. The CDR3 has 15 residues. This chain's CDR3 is CASSVGGSGANVLTF. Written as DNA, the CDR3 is TGCGCCAGCAGTGTAGGGGGCTCTGGGGCCAACGTCCTGACTTTC.

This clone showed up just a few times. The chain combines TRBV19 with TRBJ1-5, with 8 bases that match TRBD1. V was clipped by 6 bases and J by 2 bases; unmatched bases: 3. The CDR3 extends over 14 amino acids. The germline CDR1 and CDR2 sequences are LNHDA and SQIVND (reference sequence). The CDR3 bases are TGTGCCAGTAGCGACAGGGGAGGCAATCAGCCCCAGCATTTT. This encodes CASSDRGGNQPQHF.

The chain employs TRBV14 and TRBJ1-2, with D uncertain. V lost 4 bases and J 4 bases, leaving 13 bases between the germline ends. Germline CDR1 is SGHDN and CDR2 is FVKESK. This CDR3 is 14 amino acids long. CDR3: CASSRLQQTYGYTF. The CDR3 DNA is TGTGCCAGCAGCCGATTACAGCAAACCTATGGCTACACCTTC. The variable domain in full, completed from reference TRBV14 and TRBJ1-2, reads EAGVTQFPSHSVIEKGQTVTLRCDPISGHDNLYWYRRVMGKEIKFLLHFVKESKQDESGMPNNRFLAERTGGTYSTLKVQPAELEDSGVYFCASSRLQQTYGYTFGSGTRLTVV.